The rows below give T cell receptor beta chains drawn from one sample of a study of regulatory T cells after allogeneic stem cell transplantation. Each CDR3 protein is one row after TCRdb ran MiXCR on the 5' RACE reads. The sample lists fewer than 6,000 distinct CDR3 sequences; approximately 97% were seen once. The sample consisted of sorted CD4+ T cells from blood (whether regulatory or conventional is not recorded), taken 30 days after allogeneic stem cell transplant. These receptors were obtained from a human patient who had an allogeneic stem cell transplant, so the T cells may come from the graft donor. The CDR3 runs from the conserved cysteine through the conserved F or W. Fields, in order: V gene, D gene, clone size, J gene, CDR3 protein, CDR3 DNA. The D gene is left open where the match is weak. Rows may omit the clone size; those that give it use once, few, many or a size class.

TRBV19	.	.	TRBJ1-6	CASSARATYNYQLHF	TGTGCCAGTAGTGCCAGAGCAACCTATAACTATCAGCTCCACTTT
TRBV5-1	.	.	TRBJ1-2	CTSSLRGGRDYGYNF	TGCACCAGCAGCTTGAGGGGGGGCAGGGATTATGGGTACAACTTC
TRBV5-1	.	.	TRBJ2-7	CASSGAAGAGSYEQYF	TGCGCCAGCAGCGGAGCGGCGGGGGCAGGATCCTACGAGCAGTACTTC
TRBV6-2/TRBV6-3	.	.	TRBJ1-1	CASTSEGGASF	TGTGCCAGCACTTCGGAAGGTGGAGCTTCCTTC
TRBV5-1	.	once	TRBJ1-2	CTSSKRGDTDDRYTF	TGCACCAGCAGCAAGAGGGGAGACACGGATGATAGGTACACCTTC
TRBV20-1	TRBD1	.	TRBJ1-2	CSAPGTVYGYTF	TGCAGTGCTCCCGGGACAGTCTATGGCTACACCTTC
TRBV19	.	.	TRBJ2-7	CASRMHITYEQFF	TGTGCCAGTAGAATGCATATCACATACGAGCAATTCTTC
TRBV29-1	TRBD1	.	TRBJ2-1	CSVTPGAGGTCNRQFF	TGCAGCGTGACCCCCGGGGCAGGGGGCACCTGCAATAGGCAGTTCTTC
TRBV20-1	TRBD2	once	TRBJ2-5	CSARVGNAREAQYF	TGCAGTGCTAGGGTCGGAAACGCGCGGGAGGCCCAGTACTTT
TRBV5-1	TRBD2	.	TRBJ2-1	CASSVGSSGSFSNNEQFF	TGCGCCAGCAGCGTGGGGTCTAGCGGGAGTTTCTCCAACAATGAGCAGTTCTTC
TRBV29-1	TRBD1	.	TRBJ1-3	CSVVDRTGNTIYF	TGCAGCGTCGTGGACAGGACTGGAAACACCATATATTTT
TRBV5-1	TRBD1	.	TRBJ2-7	CAGGCRAGTGSYEQYF	TGCGCCGGCGGCTGTCGCGCCGGGACAGGTTCCTACGAGCAGTACTTC
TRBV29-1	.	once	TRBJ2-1	CSVSRSTGGTTDEQFF	TGCAGCGTGAGCCGCAGCACGGGGGGCACCACCGATGAGCAGTTCTTC
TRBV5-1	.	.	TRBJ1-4	CASSSGASNDKLFF	TGCGCCAGCAGCTCCGGGGCGTCTAATGACAAGCTGTTTTTT
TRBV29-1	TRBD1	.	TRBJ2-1	CCVAAGTGGSYNEQFF	TGCTGCGTCGCCGCCGGCACAGGGGGCTCCTACAATGAGCAGTTCTTC
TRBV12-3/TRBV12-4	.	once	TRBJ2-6	CASSLPPRATNELFF	TGTGCCAGCAGCCTACCGCCAAGGGCCACCAACGAGCTGTTTTTC
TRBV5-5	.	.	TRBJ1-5	CTTRYSSSGMNTNQPQHF	TGTACCACCAGGTACTCCTCGAGCGGAATGAATACCAACCAGCCCCAGCATTTT
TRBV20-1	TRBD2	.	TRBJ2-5	CRDTPTSGDQETQYF	TGCAGGGACACCCCGACTAGCGGCGACCAAGAGACCCAGTACTTT
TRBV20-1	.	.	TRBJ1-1	CSASGRGGPFF	TGCAGTGCCAGCGGACGAGGAGGCCCTTTCTTT
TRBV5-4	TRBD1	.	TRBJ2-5	CASSLGGQGKETQYF	TGTGCCAGCAGCCTAGGGGGACAGGGGAAAGAGACACAGTACTTC
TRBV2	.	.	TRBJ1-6	CASRHMSSYNSALHF	TGTGCCAGCAGACATATGAGCTCCTATAATTCAGCCCTCCACTTT
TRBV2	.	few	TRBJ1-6	CASSPMSSYNSPLRF	TGTGCCAGCAGTCCTATGAGCTCCTATAATTCGCCCCTCCGCTTT
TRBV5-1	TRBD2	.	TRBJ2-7	CASHPATSGSYYEQYF	TGCGCCAGTCATCCCGCGACTAGCGGGAGCTACTACGAGCAGTACTTC
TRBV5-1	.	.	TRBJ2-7	CAGSRTAETGSYEQYF	TGCGCCGGCAGCCGCACCGCCGAGACAGGATCCTACGAGCAGTACTTC
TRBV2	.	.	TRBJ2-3	CGSSFHGADAQYF	TGTGGCAGCAGTTTCCACGGGGCAGATGCGCAGTATTTT
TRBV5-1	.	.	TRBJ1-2	CASSLRGDADDGYSF	TGCGCCAGCAGCTTGAGGGGGGACGCGGATGATGGCTACTCCTTC
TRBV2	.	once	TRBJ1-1	CASSFDRWDTEEFF	TGTGCCAGCAGTTTCGACAGGTGGGACACTGAAGAGTTCTTT
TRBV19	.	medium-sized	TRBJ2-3	CASKRTSGTDTQYF	TGTGCCAGTAAACGGACCAGCGGCACAGATACGCAGTATTTT
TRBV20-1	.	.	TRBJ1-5	CSASWGVGNQPQHF	TGCAGTGCTAGCTGGGGAGTGGGCAATCAGCCCCAGCATTTT
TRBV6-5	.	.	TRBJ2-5	CASSARDGQETQYF	TGTGCCAGCAGCGCGCGGGACGGACAAGAGACCCAGTACTTC
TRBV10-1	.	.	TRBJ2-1	CPGRAGINEQFF	TGCCCCGGAAGAGCAGGGATAAATGAGCAGTTCTTC
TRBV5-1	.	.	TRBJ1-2	CASSLPGGNYGYNF	TGCGCCAGCAGCTTGCCGGGGGGGAACTATGGCTACAACTTC
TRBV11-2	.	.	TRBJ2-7	CASSSAPGTPYKQYF	TGTGCCAGCAGCTCAGCCCCAGGGACTCCCTACAAGCAGTACTTC
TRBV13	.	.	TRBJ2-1	CASSVARVVVRGPFF	TGTGCCAGCAGCGTAGCCAGGGTTGTGGTCCGGGGCCCGTTCTTC
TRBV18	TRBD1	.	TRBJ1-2	CASTSSDRGAGYAF	TGTGCCAGCACCTCCTCGGACAGGGGGGCTGGCTACGCCTTC
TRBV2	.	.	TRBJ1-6	CASSTMSSYKSPLPF	TGTGCCAGCAGTACTATGAGCTCCTATAAATCACCCCTCCCCTTT
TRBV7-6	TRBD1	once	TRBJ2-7	CASSLAGQGYEQYF	TGTGCCAGCAGCTTAGCCGGACAGGGCTACGAGCAGTACTTC
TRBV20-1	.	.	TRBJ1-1	CSAHGGAQYNEEFF	TGCAGTGCTCACGGGGGGGCTCAGTACAATGAAGAGTTCTTC
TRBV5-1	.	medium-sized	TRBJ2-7	CASSSRVVDEQYF	TGCGCCAGCAGCTCCAGGGTGGTCGACGAGCAGTACTTC
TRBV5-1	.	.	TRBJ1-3	CASSSGTSNNNLYF	TGCGCCAGCAGTTCGGGAACGTCTAATAACAACCTATATTTT
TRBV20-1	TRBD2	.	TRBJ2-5	CSARVGGTRETQFF	TGCAGTGCTAGGGTCGGGGGGACCCGGGAGACCCAGTTCTTT
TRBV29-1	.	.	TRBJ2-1	CSVSPGRGGSYNEQFF	TGCAGCGTTTCTCCCGGGAGAGGAGGTTCCTACAATGAGCAGTTCTTC
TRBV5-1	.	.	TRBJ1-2	CASTLRVDTDDGYTF	TGCGCCAGCACCTTGAGGGTGGACACGGATGATGGCTACACCTTC
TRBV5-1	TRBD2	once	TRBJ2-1	CASSRNAGDIYEQFF	TGCGCCAGCAGCAGGAATGCGGGAGACATCTACGAGCAGTTCTTC
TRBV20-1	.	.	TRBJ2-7	CCAEGTGRFYEQYF	TGCTGTGCTGAAGGGACGGGAAGGTTCTACGAGCAGTACTTC
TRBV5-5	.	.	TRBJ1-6	CASSSRAINSPLHF	TGTGCCAGCAGCTCCCGGGCGATCAATTCGCCCCTGCACTTT
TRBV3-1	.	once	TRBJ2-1	CASIRDCNEQFF	TGTGCCAGCATCCGAGATTGCAATGAGCAGTTCTTC
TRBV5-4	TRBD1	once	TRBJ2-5	CATSLKGQGEKTHYF	TGTGCCACCAGCCTAAAGGGGCAGGGGGAAAAGACCCATTACTTC
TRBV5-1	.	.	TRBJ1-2	CASSLRGENDGYTF	TGCGCCAGCAGCTTGAGGGGGGAGAACGATGGCTACACCTTC
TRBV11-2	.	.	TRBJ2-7	CASSFFSGGPYAPYF	TGTGCCAGCAGCTTTTTCTCTGGGGGTCCCTACGCGCCGTACTTC
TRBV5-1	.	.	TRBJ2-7	CARQPGTGRKYYEQYF	TGCGCCAGGCAACCTGGGACTGGCAGAAAGTACTACGAGCAGTACTTC
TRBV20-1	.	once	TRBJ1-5	CSAGQGPWQPQNF	TGCAGTGCTGGCCAGGGGCCCTGGCAGCCCCAGAATTTT
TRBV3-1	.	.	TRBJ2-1	CASSQDNNGQLF	TGTGCCAGCAGCCAAGATAACAATGGGCAGCTCTTC
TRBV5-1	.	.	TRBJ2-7	CASSMLAGSRYELYF	TGCGCCAGCAGCATGCTCGCGGGATCCAGGTACGAGCTGTACTTC
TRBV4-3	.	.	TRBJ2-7	CASSHDARAGSYEQYF	TGCGCCAGCAGCCACGACGCCAGGGCGGGCTCTTACGAGCAGTACTTC
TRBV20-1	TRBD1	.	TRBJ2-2	CSARGGRDRTGGAGKLFF	TGCAGTGCTAGAGGGGGCCGGGACAGGACAGGCGGCGCCGGGAAGCTGTTTTTT
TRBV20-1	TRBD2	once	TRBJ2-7	CGATPTSGGQEAQYF	TGCGGTGCCACACCGACTAGCGGCGGCCAAGAGGCCCAGTACTTC